A selection of T cell receptor beta chains follows, all from one sample in a study of tumor-infiltrating lymphocytes in oesophageal squamous cell carcinoma. TCRdb re-analysed the PCR reads in MiXCR, keeping a single row per CDR3 protein. Of 5,500 to 7,500 distinct CDR3 sequences in the sample, about 14% were seen once. Sequencing was done on a sample of esophageal tumor tissue. These receptors all come from a male donor with esophageal squamous cell carcinoma. The CDR3 runs from the conserved cysteine through the conserved F or W. Each record gives: D gene, V gene, J gene, clone size, CDR3 protein, CDR3 DNA. D genes are given only for firm matches. Expanded clones get a size class; other rows say once, few or many, or leave the size out.

>NA|TRBV6-2/TRBV6-3|TRBJ2-5|many
CASSYLGPLAGAQYF
TGTGCCAGCAGTTACCTGGGACCCCTTGCAGGAGCCCAGTACTTC
>NA|TRBV19|TRBJ1-1|NA
CASKGAGARDTEAFF
TGTGCCAGTAAGGGCGCGGGGGCGCGGGACACTGAAGCTTTCTTT
>NA|TRBV5-1|TRBJ2-3|many
CASSLTGWPTDTQYF
TGCGCCAGCAGCTTGACGGGGTGGCCCACAGATACGCAGTATTTT
>NA|TRBV12-3/TRBV12-4|TRBJ2-5|medium-sized
CASSRRGGQQGTQYF
TGTGCCAGCAGCCGCAGGGGGGGCCAGCAGGGGACCCAGTACTTC
>TRBD1|TRBV6-1|TRBJ2-2|few
CASSDVGGAFGELFF
TGTGCCAGCAGTGATGTAGGGGGCGCGTTTGGGGAGCTGTTTTTT
>TRBD2|TRBV9|TRBJ2-1|NA
CASSVTSGAEQFF
TGTGCCAGCAGCGTCACTAGCGGGGCCGAGCAGTTCTTC
>NA|TRBV6-2/TRBV6-3|TRBJ2-7|few
CASSTSGTYEQYF
TGTGCCAGCAGCACGAGCGGAACCTACGAGCAGTACTTC
>NA|TRBV11-3|TRBJ1-2|many
CASSLGGRANYGYTF
TGTGCCAGCAGCTTAGGAGGCCGAGCTAACTATGGCTACACCTTC
>NA|TRBV19|TRBJ2-3|many
CATRGLARGVSDTQYF
TGTGCCACTCGGGGCCTAGCCAGGGGGGTTTCAGATACGCAGTATTTT
>NA|TRBV7-8|TRBJ1-1|many
CASSLRRDTDTEAFF
TGTGCCAGCAGCTTACGCCGGGACACCGACACTGAAGCTTTCTTT
>NA|TRBV19|TRBJ2-1|many
CASSGGPHSYNEQFF
TGTGCCAGTAGCGGGGGCCCACACTCCTACAATGAGCAGTTCTTC
>TRBD1|TRBV6-9|TRBJ2-2|many
CASSPPPGTGGTVGELFF
TGTGCCAGCAGCCCACCTCCCGGGACAGGGGGCACAGTCGGGGAGCTGTTTTTT
>NA|TRBV7-9|TRBJ2-2|many
CASSLALGTAGPSTGELFF
TGTGCCAGCAGCTTAGCACTTGGCACCGCAGGTCCAAGCACCGGGGAGCTGTTTTTT
>NA|TRBV6-1|TRBJ2-5|NA
CASTLTGRRKVDTQYF
TGTGCCAGCACCCTGACCGGGCGGAGAAAAGTAGATACGCAGTACTTC
>TRBD1|TRBV5-8|TRBJ2-7|many
CASSFGTGSYEQYF
TGTGCCAGCAGCTTTGGGACAGGCTCCTACGAGCAGTACTTC
>NA|TRBV5-1|TRBJ2-7|many
CASSPLPQTGSHEQYF
TGCGCCAGCAGCCCCCTCCCCCAAACAGGGAGCCACGAGCAGTACTTC
>NA|TRBV19|TRBJ1-3|NA
CASSVTPLDTIYF
TGTGCCAGTAGTGTAACCCCCTTGGACACCATATATTTT
>TRBD2|TRBV18|TRBJ2-1|many
CASSPAGGSPHEQFF
TGTGCCAGCTCCCCAGCGGGGGGATCACCCCATGAGCAGTTCTTC
>TRBD2|TRBV6-1|TRBJ2-1|medium-sized
CASRTTTSGENNNEQFF
TGTGCCAGCAGGACGACGACCAGCGGGGAAAACAACAATGAGCAGTTCTTC
>TRBD1|TRBV27|TRBJ1-2|many
CASSFAQGGYGYTF
TGTGCCAGCAGTTTTGCACAGGGGGGCTATGGCTACACCTTC
>NA|TRBV20-1|TRBJ2-5|NA
CSARETETQYF
TGCAGTGCTAGAGAAACAGAGACCCAGTACTTC
>TRBD2|TRBV4-2|TRBJ2-3|many
CASSQDRGTGGLVTQYF
TGTGCCAGCAGCCAAGATCGAGGAACGGGGGGGCTCGTAACGCAGTATTTT
>NA|TRBV6-4|TRBJ1-5|many
CASSDLQDQPQHF
TGTGCCAGCAGTGACCTACAGGATCAGCCCCAGCATTTT
>TRBD1|TRBV5-6|TRBJ2-5|NA
CASSLGQGTLRSPLHF
TGTGCCAGCAGCTTGGGACAGGGGACCCTAAGGTCACCCCTCCACTTC
>NA|TRBV7-2|TRBJ2-1|hyperexpanded
CASSLHHNEQFF
TGTGCCAGCAGCCTCCATCACAATGAGCAGTTCTTC
>TRBD2|TRBV19|TRBJ2-5|few
CASSSHGGKAQETQYF
TGTGCCAGTAGTTCTCACGGGGGGAAAGCCCAAGAGACCCAGTACTTC
>NA|TRBV19|TRBJ1-5|many
CASSSRTPGVGNQPQHF
TGTGCCAGTAGTTCCCGGACACCGGGAGTGGGCAATCAGCCCCAGCATTTT
>NA|TRBV7-9|TRBJ2-2|medium-sized
CASSLSGNTGELFF
TGTGCCAGCAGCTTATCCGGGAACACCGGGGAGCTGTTTTTT
>NA|TRBV25-1|TRBJ2-3|NA
CASSEARGQEELYF
TGTGCCAGCAGTGAGGCCCGGGGGCAGGAGGAGCTGTATTTT
>TRBD1|TRBV6-1|TRBJ2-5|medium-sized
CASSVGTGEAETQYF
TGTGCCAGCAGTGTAGGGACAGGGGAGGCAGAGACCCAGTACTTC
>TRBD2|TRBV20-1|TRBJ2-2|NA
CSAREGTSGDTGELFF
TGCAGTGCTAGAGAAGGGACTAGCGGAGACACCGGGGAGCTGTTTTTT
>NA|TRBV7-2|TRBJ2-2|medium-sized
CASSLVGGANTGELFF
TGTGCCAGCAGCTTAGTTGGAGGGGCGAACACCGGGGAGCTGTTTTTT
>TRBD2|TRBV7-2|TRBJ2-2|medium-sized
CASSPVAGAEGELFF
TGTGCCAGCAGCCCCGTAGCGGGGGCGGAAGGGGAGCTGTTTTTT
>NA|TRBV7-2|TRBJ1-3|medium-sized
CASSLGSSSSGNTIYF
TGTGCCAGCAGCTTAGGTAGTTCCTCCTCTGGAAACACCATATATTTT
>TRBD1|TRBV28|TRBJ2-7|many
CASSLPGTGGSEQYF
TGTGCCAGCAGTTTACCCGGGACAGGGGGCAGCGAGCAGTACTTC
>NA|TRBV6-1|TRBJ2-7|many
CASTELGLEQYF
TGTGCCAGCACGGAATTGGGCCTTGAGCAGTACTTC
>TRBD1|TRBV27|TRBJ1-1|many
CASSSRQGFEVNTEAFF
TGTGCCAGCAGTTCAAGACAGGGGTTTGAAGTGAACACTGAAGCTTTCTTT
>TRBD1|TRBV18|TRBJ2-5|many
CASSRTGQETQYF
TGTGCCAGCTCACGGACAGGCCAAGAGACCCAGTACTTC
>NA|TRBV19|TRBJ2-1|many
CASSERQLLGDQQFF
TGTGCCAGTAGTGAGAGACAGCTCCTGGGGGATCAGCAGTTCTTC
>NA|TRBV6-1|TRBJ2-2|many
CASSALTGLRTGELFF
TGTGCCAGCAGTGCACTCACAGGGTTGCGCACCGGGGAGCTGTTTTTT
>NA|TRBV12-3/TRBV12-4|TRBJ2-7|many
CASRRSRGTTYEQYF
TGTGCCAGCAGGAGGTCGAGGGGGACTACCTACGAGCAGTACTTC
>NA|TRBV5-1|TRBJ2-7|many
CASSPAQGGFPYEQYF
TGCGCCAGCAGCCCAGCGCAGGGGGGCTTCCCCTACGAGCAGTACTTC
>NA|TRBV11-2|TRBJ2-7|many
CASSFASYEQYF
TGTGCCAGCAGCTTTGCCTCCTACGAGCAGTACTTC
>NA|TRBV12-3/TRBV12-4|TRBJ2-5|large
CASSLGRETQYF
TGTGCCAGCAGCCTCGGTAGGGAGACCCAGTACTTC
>TRBD1|TRBV24-1|TRBJ1-2|medium-sized
CATSTQGAHGYTF
TGTGCCACCAGTACACAGGGGGCCCATGGCTACACCTTC
>TRBD1|TRBV2|TRBJ2-2|many
CASSPGTGGGTGELFF
TGTGCCAGCAGTCCCGGGACAGGGGGTGGGACCGGGGAGCTGTTTTTT
>TRBD2|TRBV5-4|TRBJ2-5|NA
CASSLGTSGGAEQYF
TGTGCCAGCAGCTTGGGGACTAGCGGGGGGGCAGAGCAGTACTTC
>NA|TRBV7-6|TRBJ2-7|medium-sized
CASSFADEQYF
TGTGCCAGCAGCTTTGCCGATGAGCAGTACTTC
>NA|TRBV15|TRBJ2-1|NA
CATSRDGMSSYNEQFF
TGTGCCACCAGCAGAGATGGGATGAGCTCCTACAATGAGCAGTTCTTC
>NA|TRBV12-3/TRBV12-4|TRBJ1-3|many
CASRKGGKGAGNTIYF
TGTGCCAGCAGAAAGGGAGGGAAAGGAGCTGGAAACACCATATATTTT
>NA|TRBV19|TRBJ2-5|many
CASNVQGLNSPLHF
TGTGCCAGTAATGTGCAGGGCCTTAATTCACCCCTCCACTTC
>NA|TRBV4-1|TRBJ2-1|many
CASSSGGGTYNEQFF
TGCGCCAGCAGCTCAGGAGGGGGGACTTACAATGAGCAGTTCTTC
>TRBD1|TRBV6-1|TRBJ2-7|medium-sized
CASSEGTGGSYEQYF
TGTGCCAGCAGTGAAGGGACAGGGGGATCCTACGAGCAGTACTTC
>TRBD2|TRBV7-3|TRBJ2-3|NA
CASSPGGPTDTQYF
TGTGCCAGCAGCCCGGGGGGGCCCACAGATACGCAGTATTTT
>TRBD1|TRBV5-6|TRBJ2-1|NA
CASSSRTGSVGRYYEQFF
TGTGCCAGCAGCTCAAGGACAGGGTCCGTCGGTCGATATTACGAGCAGTTCTTC
>NA|TRBV19|TRBJ1-2|NA
CASSIRDISNYGYTF
TGTGCCAGTAGTATAAGGGACATATCTAACTATGGCTACACCTTC